This paragraph covers one T cell receptor (beta chain) sequence. These data come from a study of blood T cell repertoires in COVID-19. The method was immunoSEQ multiplex PCR; TCRdb's version includes in-frame clones alone and lacks a portion of them. The sample lists about 190,000 clones, around 80% occurring once. Source material: peripheral blood. This TCR was recovered from a woman in her fifties or sixties with acute or convalescent COVID-19.

CDR3 region: CASSFYGGTRETQYF. The CDR3 DNA reads TGTGCCAGCAGCTTCTATGGAGGGACCCGGGAGACCCAGTACTTC. The rearrangement joins TRBV27 to TRBJ2-5; possible D gene TRBD2, 6 bases. V shed 6 bases and J shed 5 bases, with 19 bases lying between them. Germline V gene lookup returns CDR1 MNHEY and CDR2 SMNVEV (reference sequence). CDR3 length: 15 amino acids.